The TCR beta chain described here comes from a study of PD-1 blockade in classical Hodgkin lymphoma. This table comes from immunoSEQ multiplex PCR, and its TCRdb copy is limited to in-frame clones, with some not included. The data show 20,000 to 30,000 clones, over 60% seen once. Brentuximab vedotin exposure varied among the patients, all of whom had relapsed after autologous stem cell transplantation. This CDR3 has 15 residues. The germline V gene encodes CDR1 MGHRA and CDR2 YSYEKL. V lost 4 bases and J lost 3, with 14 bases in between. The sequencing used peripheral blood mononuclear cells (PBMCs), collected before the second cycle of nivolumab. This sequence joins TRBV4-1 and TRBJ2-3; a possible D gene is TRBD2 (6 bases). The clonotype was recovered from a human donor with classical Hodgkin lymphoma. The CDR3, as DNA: TGCGCCAGCAGCCTCGACAGTGGGGGGACAGATACGCAGTATTTT. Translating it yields CASSLDSGGTDTQYF.